The clone carrying this TCR beta chain counts as medium-sized. What it binds is not known. This specimen belongs to a study of metastatic and nonmetastatic thyroid tumors. Every patient was untreated before thyroid surgery. Notes on the study in general: Reportedly, malignant thyroid tumors had significantly higher TCR beta diversity than benign nodules, in blood and tumor.

In the original workflow: The authors used CDR3 differences across clinicopathological groups to build a distant-metastasis classifier for papillary thyroid cancer. TCRdb re-called the PCR reads through MiXCR. Here the V and J calls rest on TCRdb's processing, not on the authors' analysis. This sample has roughly 3,000 clones; 25% to 30% occur once, and the top ten carry around 14%. The CDR3 runs 14 residues. Deletions cut 3 bases from V and 5 bases from J, with 13 bases between. CDR1 MNHNS and CDR2 SASEGT come from the germline V gene. This receptor was obtained from a female donor with papillary thyroid cancer or a benign thyroid nodule (not recorded which). Some clones in this sample may be carry-over from other donors' samples. The J gene is TRBJ1-1, the V gene TRBV6-1; D not certain. Sequencing was carried out using tumor tissue. CDR3 sequence reads: CASSELIGFTEAFF. The CDR3 coding sequence is TGTGCCAGCAGTGAGTTGATAGGCTTTACTGAAGCTTTCTTT.